The source of this TCR beta chain is a study of blood T cell repertoires in COVID-19. Study in general: Whether acute or convalescent, the COVID-19 samples came from the United States, Italy and Spain. T cells, B-cell-depleted T cells, or PBMCs provided the cDNA or gDNA that served as material.

V lost 4 bases to trimming and J lost 0 bases, with 13 bases between them. This CDR3 spans 15 amino acids. CDR1 and CDR2 (germline): SGHTS, YDEGEE. In the study's own analysis: Nucleated cell number was recorded as an estimate derived from reference gene primer amplification. Generated by immunoSEQ multiplex PCR, the TCRdb table keeps only in-frame clones and is missing some. V and J calls and clone size are as listed in that table; D and trimming were resolved from the DNA. The sample yields approximately 440,000 clones, around 90% seen once. In Cohort 3, a recovered donor had either two negative PCRs, clearance, or symptom resolution.

The specimen was PBMCs or T cells enriched from blood (not recorded which). The J gene is TRBJ1-1, the V gene TRBV5-8, with D perhaps TRBD1 (5 bases). The TCR comes from a man aged 18-30 years who had recovered from COVID-19. In DNA, the CDR3 is TGTGCCAGCAGCCGTACCGACAGCCTGAACACTGAAGCTTTCTTT. Protein: CASSRTDSLNTEAFF.